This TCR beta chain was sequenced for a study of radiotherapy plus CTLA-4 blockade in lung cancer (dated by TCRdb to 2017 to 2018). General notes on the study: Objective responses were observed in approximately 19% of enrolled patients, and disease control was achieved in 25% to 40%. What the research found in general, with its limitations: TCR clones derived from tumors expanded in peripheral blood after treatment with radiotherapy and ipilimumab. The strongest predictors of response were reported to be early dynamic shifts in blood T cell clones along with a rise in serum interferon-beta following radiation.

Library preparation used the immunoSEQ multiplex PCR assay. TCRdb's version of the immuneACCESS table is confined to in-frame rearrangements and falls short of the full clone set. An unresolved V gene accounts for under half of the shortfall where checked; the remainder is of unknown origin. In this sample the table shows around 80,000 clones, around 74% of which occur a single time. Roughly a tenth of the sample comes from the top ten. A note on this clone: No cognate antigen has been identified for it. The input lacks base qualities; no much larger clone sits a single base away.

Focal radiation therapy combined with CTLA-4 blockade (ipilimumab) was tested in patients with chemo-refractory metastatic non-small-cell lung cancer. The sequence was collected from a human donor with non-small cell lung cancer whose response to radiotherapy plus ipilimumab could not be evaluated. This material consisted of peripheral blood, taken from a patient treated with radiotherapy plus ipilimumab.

The CDR3 here reads CSARTSQEQFF. The DNA reads TGCAGTGCTAGGACTAGTCAGGAGCAGTTCTTC. The V and J genes are TRBV20-1 and TRBJ2-1; D gene: possibly TRBD2, on 6 matching bases. CDR1 is given as DFQATT and CDR2 as SNEGSKA, both from the germline V gene (reference sequence). The CDR3 spans 11 residues, from the cysteine through the phenylalanine. Only the CDR3 DNA stays, 33 bases, in frame from base 1. The V and J ends are trimmed by 3 bases and 10 bases, leaving 10 bases between them.